The 5 T cell receptor beta chains presented below share a single source sample, sequenced in a study of T cells in Graves' hyperthyroidism and ophthalmopathy. What was amplified from RNA transcripts were TCR beta CDR3 regions. When the TCR CDR3 underwent first-round RT-PCR, the HTBI primer set was used. TCRdb redid the calling of the multiplex PCR reads with MiXCR, one entry per CDR3 protein. The table records 450,000 to 700,000 distinct CDR3 sequences, under 60% of them present only once. Material: peripheral blood or thyroid tissue (not recorded which). The receptor set was obtained from an adult woman with Graves' disease, either hyperthyroidism or ophthalmopathy (not recorded which).

Turning to this clonotype: Relative to the germline gene, one junction end is altered; a read error may explain this. J is TRBJ1-1 and V is TRBV29-1, with D possibly being TRBD1 (5 bases). Germline lookup yields CDR1 SQVTM and CDR2 ANQGSEA. CDR3 length: 14 amino acids. The CDR3 region is CSVEGGNWGQRPDF. The CDR3 nucleotides read TGCAGCGTTGAGGGCGGGAACTGGGGCCAACGTCCTGACTTT.

This clonotype was picked up one time. The CDR3 here is CASSVGGTGHRYGYTF. In DNA, the CDR3 is TGTGCCAGCAGCGTAGGAGGGACAGGGCACCGCTATGGCTACACCTTC. The chain carries TRBV9 and TRBJ1-2; 9 positions match TRBD1. Trimming at V came to 0 bases and at J to 4 bases, leaving 7 bases not matched to a gene. The CDR3 has 16 amino acids. Per germline, CDR1 SGDLS and CDR2 YYNGEE.

The chain recombines TRBV5-1 with TRBJ1-1; no clear D. V was clipped by 6 bases and J by 0 bases, with 9 bases between them. In germline, CDR1 is SGHRS, CDR2 YFSETQ. This CDR3 has 13 residues. DNA for the CDR3: TGCGCCAGCATGGGTTGGATGAACACTGAAGCTTTCTTT. Amino acid sequence: CASMGWMNTEAFF.

This clonotype has a count of ten or more. The V call is TRBV5-1, the J call TRBJ2-2; 7 bases align to TRBD1. Per the germline V gene, CDR1 is SGHRS and CDR2 is YFSETQ. Trimming took 2 bases from V and 3 from J; bases not matched to a gene: 7. There are 16 residues in the CDR3. The DNA for the CDR3 is TGCGCCAGCAGCTTTGGGTCAGGGGGAGACACCGGGGAGCTGTTTTTT. Translating it yields CASSFGSGGDTGELFF.

V and J are TRBV30 and TRBJ1-3; D is unresolved. CDR3 length: 14 residues. With 2 bases removed from V and 4 bases from J, the gap between germline ends came to 12 bases. CDR1 and CDR2 from the germline V gene are GTSNPN and SVGIG (reference sequence). Written as DNA, the CDR3 is TGTGCCTGGAGTCCTCCATCCTTGGGAAACACCATATATTTT. Protein product: CAWSPPSLGNTIYF.